This T cell receptor (beta chain) was found in a study of patients and donors after allogeneic stem cell transplantation. The CDR3 consists of 14 residues. Trimming took 2 bases from V and 5 from J, leaving 12 bases between them. The germline V gene has CDR1 LGHDT and CDR2 YNNKEL (reference sequence). By share, this clonotype ranks as medium-sized (0.01 to 0.1%). In TCRdb, the RT-PCR reads were re-called with MiXCR into one record per CDR3 protein. The table lists about 19,000 distinct CDR3 sequences, approximately 4.4% of them singletons. The clonotype was recovered from a human donor who was either an allogeneic HSCT recipient or a stem cell or donor lymphocyte infusion donor (not recorded which). It is not recorded whose cells these are; they may come from a transplant donor. The specimen was blood, either unsorted or a sorted T cell fraction (not recorded which). V usage is TRBV3-1 and J usage is TRBJ1-1; the D gene is possibly TRBD1 (5 bases). This chain's CDR3 is CASSQWRGGTEAFF. The CDR3, as DNA: TGTGCCAGCAGCCAATGGCGTGGGGGGACTGAAGCTTTCTTT.